Presented here are 30 T cell receptor beta chains from one specimen sequenced in a study of radiotherapy plus CTLA-4 blockade in lung cancer. Repertoires were generated with immunoSEQ multiplex PCR, while TCRdb's copy carries only in-frame clones and drops some. Of roughly 100,000 clones listed, 82% were seen once; the top ten hold roughly 3.5%. The sample in question was peripheral blood, obtained from a patient treated with radiotherapy plus ipilimumab. Receptors originate from a human donor with non-small cell lung cancer who had a partial response to radiotherapy plus ipilimumab.

This rearrangement joins TRBV11-2 to TRBJ2-1; perhaps TRBD2 as D (5 bases). The V gene lost 5 bases and the J gene lost 4 bases, with 12 bases spanning the gap. The CDR3 is made up of 14 amino acids. From germline, CDR1 is SGHAT and CDR2 FQNNGV. In nucleotides, the CDR3 is TGTGCCAGCAGCCGAGGGCTGGGGTACAATGAGCAGTTCTTC. Translating gives CASSRGLGYNEQFF. The whole variable domain, remainder taken from reference TRBV11-2 and TRBJ2-1, is EAGVAQSPRYKIIEKRQSVAFWCNPISGHATLYWYQQILGQGPKLLIQFQNNGVVDDSQLPKDRFSAERLKGVDSTLKIQPAKLEDSAVYLCASSRGLGYNEQFFGPGTRLTVL.

This chain connects TRBV7-8 to TRBJ1-1; no reliable D call. The CDR3 has 12 amino acids. Trimming removed 5 bases at V and 2 bases at J, with 6 bases between. CDR1 and CDR2 (germline): SGHVS, FQNEAQ. CDR3 DNA: TGTGCCAGCAGCCCAACAAACACTGAAGCTTTCTTT. Protein: CASSPTNTEAFF. Full variable domain (remainder filled in from reference TRBV7-8 and TRBJ1-1): GAGVSQSPRYKVAKRGQDVALRCDPISGHVSLFWYQQALGQGPEFLTYFQNEAQLDKSGLPSDRFFAERPEGSVSTLKIQRTQQEDSAVYLCASSPTNTEAFFGQGTRLTVV.

CDR3 sequence reads: CASSLSPRGETQYF. CDR3 coding DNA: TGTGCCAGCAGCTTGAGCCCGAGGGGGGAGACCCAGTACTTC. The chain has TRBV7-3 and TRBJ2-5, with D perhaps matching TRBD1 (6 bases). V was trimmed by 3 bases and J by 5 bases, leaving 13 bases between them. From germline, CDR1 is SGHTA and CDR2 FQGTGA. This CDR3 is built from 14 residues.

The rearrangement uses TRBV11-2 and TRBJ2-7; TRBD2 aligns across 8 bases. CDR1 is SGHAT and CDR2 is FQNNGV in the germline V gene. This CDR3 has 14 amino acids. V lost 0 bases and J lost 9; bases outside the gene matches: 7. This chain's CDR3 is CASSLDTSGIRQYF. Written as DNA, the CDR3 is TGTGCCAGCAGCTTAGACACTAGCGGCATCCGGCAGTACTTC.

The table lists this clone with a few counts. This chain joins TRBV10-1 and TRBJ2-5; TRBD2 might be the D (5 bases). The ends were cut back, 2 bases at V and 5 bases at J, with 21 bases in the middle. Germline V gene data show CDR1 as WNHNN and CDR2 as SYGVQD (reference sequence). This CDR3 comprises 17 residues. CDR3 DNA sequence: TGCGCCAGCAGTGAGGAGGGCGCCCGACCTAGGGAGGAGACCCAGTACTTC. Translating gives CASSEEGARPREETQYF.

The chain couples TRBV5-1 to TRBJ2-3; no definite D call. The CDR3 is 15 amino acids. Germline V lookup: CDR1 SGHRS, CDR2 YFSETQ. V lost 0 bases, J lost 1 base, and 9 bases lay in between. CDR3 coding DNA: TGCGCCAGCAGCTTGGGTAGTTTGGGCACAGATACGCAGTATTTT. It specifies CASSLGSLGTDTQYF.

The CDR3 DNA reads TGTGCCAGCAGCGAGGGACAGGCCGGAAACACCATATATTTT. It encodes CASSEGQAGNTIYF. J is TRBJ1-3 and V is TRBV9, with TRBD1 identical over 8 bases. The CDR3 covers 14 residues. From germline, CDR1 is SGDLS and CDR2 YYNGEE. V was clipped by 3 bases and J by 4 bases; unmatched bases: 3.

The chain employs TRBV7-9 and TRBJ1-3; 7 bases align to TRBD1. Trimming cost V 3 bases and J 4 bases; bases outside gene matches: 6. The CDR3 is 15 residues long. CDR1 SEHNR and CDR2 FQNEAQ come from the germline V gene (reference sequence). CDR3 sequence (DNA): TGTGCCAGCAGCTTGACCGGGACAGTCGGAAACACCATATATTTT. This sequence encodes CASSLTGTVGNTIYF.

CDR3 in amino acids: CATGGGFYEQYF. The CDR3 nucleotides read TGTGCCACCGGCGGGGGTTTCTACGAGCAGTACTTC. The rearrangement joins TRBV15 to TRBJ2-7; 7 bases agree with TRBD2. Trimming at V came to 8 bases and at J to 3 bases, leaving 4 bases not matched to a gene. The CDR3 is 12 residues long. The germline V gene encodes CDR1 LNHNV and CDR2 YYDKDF (reference sequence).

The chain recombines TRBV5-1 with TRBJ2-1; maybe TRBD1 (6 bases). This CDR3 spans 14 amino acids. Between the trimmed V and J ends, which lost 3 bases and 7 bases, there was a span of 14 bases. Germline CDR1 and CDR2: SGHRS and YFSETQ. CDR3: CASSSGQPRNEQFF. In nucleotides, the CDR3 is TGCGCCAGCAGCTCCGGACAGCCCCGGAATGAGCAGTTCTTC.

The chain employs TRBV6-4 and TRBJ2-3; 7 bases match TRBD2. V gave up 2 bases and J gave up 1 base; unmatched junction bases: 6. The CDR3 runs 16 residues. Germline V gene lookup returns CDR1 MRHNA and CDR2 SNTAGT. DNA for the CDR3: TGTGCCAGCAGTGACCGGGGGGAGCGGGGCACAGATACGCAGTATTTT. Protein product: CASSDRGERGTDTQYF.

The rearrangement links TRBV10-1 to TRBJ1-1; TRBD1 matches 8 bases. The CDR3 extends over 15 amino acids. Germline V gene lookup returns CDR1 WNHNN and CDR2 SYGVQD (reference sequence). V gave up 6 bases and J gave up 3 bases; unmatched junction bases: 9. Here the CDR3 reads CASSNLRTGHTEAFF. CDR3 DNA sequence: TGCGCCAGCAGCAATTTGCGGACAGGGCACACTGAAGCTTTCTTT.

The genes are TRBV29-1 and TRBJ1-1; TRBD1 is a possible D gene (5 bases). This CDR3 comprises 13 residues. Per the germline V gene, CDR1 is SQVTM and CDR2 is ANQGSEA. V dropped 6 bases and J dropped 1 base, with 12 bases sitting between them. Here the CDR3 DNA reads TGCAGCGTGTCGACAGCATCGAACACTGAAGCTTTCTTT. Its translation is CSVSTASNTEAFF.

There are a few counts of this clone. The rearrangement links TRBV7-9 to TRBJ1-2, with 7 positions matching TRBD1. CDR3 length equals 13 residues. V lost 6 bases and J lost 2; bases outside the gene matches: 3. In germline, CDR1 is SEHNR, CDR2 FQNEAQ (reference sequence). The CDR3 here is CASSRDSNYGYTF. The CDR3 bases are TGTGCCAGCAGTCGGGACAGCAACTATGGCTACACCTTC.

This chain joins TRBV7-9 and TRBJ2-7; 8 nucleotides agree with TRBD2. V was pared by 3 bases and J by 2 bases, with 3 bases of the junction left unmatched. The CDR3 contains 14 residues. Germline assignment: CDR1 SEHNR and CDR2 FQNEAQ (reference sequence). CDR3 protein: CASSFGGGAYEQYF. The CDR3 DNA sequence: TGTGCCAGCAGCTTCGGGGGGGGTGCCTACGAGCAGTACTTC.

J is TRBJ2-3 and V is TRBV5-4; the D gene is possibly TRBD2 (5 bases). Germline CDR1 is SGHNT and CDR2 is YYREEE (reference sequence). This CDR3 is built from 13 residues. Trimming pared 3 bases from V and 0 bases from J, leaving 5 bases between. In DNA form, the CDR3 reads TGTGCCAGCAGCTCGGGGAGCACAGATACGCAGTATTTT. As protein: CASSSGSTDTQYF.

The chain joins TRBV5-1 to TRBJ2-3; 8 nucleotides line up with TRBD2. The CDR3 is 15 residues long. Germline V lookup: CDR1 SGHRS, CDR2 YFSETQ. Trimming took 4 bases from V and 2 from J; bases not matched to a gene: 6. The CDR3, as DNA: TGCGCCAGCAGCCCAAGCGGGAGTATCACAGATACGCAGTATTTT. Its protein product is CASSPSGSITDTQYF.

This clone was counted a few times. V gene TRBV4-2 combines with J gene TRBJ1-1; D ambiguous. Germline V gives CDR1 LGHNA, CDR2 YNFKEQ. The CDR3 totals 14 residues. Deletions cut 5 bases from V and 2 bases from J, with 12 bases between. The CDR3 DNA sequence: TGTGCCAGCAGCTACCCGGGAACCAACACTGAAGCTTTCTTT. Residues: CASSYPGTNTEAFF.

The J gene is TRBJ2-1, the V gene TRBV4-1, with 7 bases matching TRBD1. The CDR3 length is 17 residues. Germline lookup yields CDR1 MGHRA and CDR2 YSYEKL. The J segment lost 6 bases and the V segment lost 1 base, leaving 12 bases of the junction unmatched. The CDR3 sequence: CASSQVQTVTGANEQFF. The CDR3 DNA follows: TGCGCCAGCAGCCAAGTCCAAACCGTCACAGGGGCCAATGAGCAGTTCTTC.

This clone is a singleton in its sample. The V and J genes are TRBV7-3 and TRBJ2-3, with D maybe TRBD1 (6 bases). The CDR3 runs 12 residues. Per the germline V gene, CDR1 is SGHTA and CDR2 is FQGTGA. Deletions cut 4 bases from V and 9 bases from J, with 11 bases between. The DNA for the CDR3 is TGTGCCAGCAGCTGGGGCCAGGGGACGCAGTATTTT. Amino acids: CASSWGQGTQYF.

The chain joins TRBV27 to TRBJ1-3; tentative D call: TRBD1 (5 bases). Germline loops: CDR1 MNHEY, CDR2 SMNVEV (reference sequence). The V gene lost 5 bases and the J gene lost 0 bases, with 11 bases spanning the gap. This CDR3 contains 15 residues. The CDR3 coding sequence is TGTGCCAGCAGTCGGACATTTAGCTCTGGAAACACCATATATTTT. It translates to CASSRTFSSGNTIYF.

The chain recombines TRBV9 with TRBJ2-7, with 7 bases aligning to TRBD2. After removal of 4 bases from V and 7 bases from J, the junction contained 5 bases not matched to a gene. Germline V gene lookup returns CDR1 SGDLS and CDR2 YYNGEE. The length of the CDR3 is 12 residues. The CDR3 DNA reads TGTGCCAGCAGCTTGGGGGAGGGGGAGCAGTACTTC. Encoded protein: CASSLGEGEQYF.

This clone came up a few times. This CDR3 is CASSPPAGGRTEAFF. The CDR3 DNA follows: TGTGCCAGCTCACCACCGGCAGGGGGCAGAACTGAAGCTTTCTTT. The V gene is TRBV18, the J gene TRBJ1-1; 8 nucleotides line up with TRBD1. Germline values: CDR1 KGHSH, CDR2 LQKENI. This CDR3 contains 15 residues. V was pared by 0 bases and J by 5 bases, with 5 bases of the junction left unmatched.

This clone has a handful of counts. The chain is built from TRBV6-1 and TRBJ2-2, with D hard to call. The germline V gene has CDR1 MNHNS and CDR2 SASEGT. Trimming removed 6 bases at V and 2 bases at J, with 7 bases between. The CDR3 runs to 13 residues. The CDR3 region has the DNA TGTGCCAGCAGCCTAGGCAACACCGGGGAGCTGTTTTTT. Its protein product is CASSLGNTGELFF.

The rearrangement uses TRBV28 and TRBJ1-1; D gene unclear. V lost 6 bases, J lost 5 bases, and 10 bases lay in between. The CDR3 sequence is 12 residues long. Looked up from germline, CDR1 is MDHEN and CDR2 is SYDVKM. CDR3 nucleotides: TGTGCCAGCAGCTGGGGAGGGACTGAAGCTTTCTTT. It specifies CASSWGGTEAFF.

The gene calls are TRBV5-1 and TRBJ2-1; 10 bases map to TRBD2. The V gene end was trimmed by 2 bases and the J gene end by 4 bases; junction bases not matched to a gene: 3. CDR1 is SGHRS and CDR2 is YFSETQ in the germline V gene. This CDR3 contains 15 residues. The CDR3 sequence: CASSFRTSGYNEQFF. CDR3 nucleotides: TGCGCCAGCAGCTTTAGGACTAGCGGTTACAATGAGCAGTTCTTC.

This clone showed up just once. The chain joins TRBV28 to TRBJ2-1; D unresolved. Germline V gene sequence: CDR1 MDHEN, CDR2 SYDVKM. The CDR3 totals 14 residues. The V end lost 3 bases, the J end lost 1 base, and 7 bases lay between the germline ends. DNA for the CDR3: TGTGCCAGCAGTTTGGGCCTTTCCTACAATGAGCAGTTCTTC. Translated, it gives CASSLGLSYNEQFF. Using reference TRBV28 and TRBJ2-1 for the parts outside the CDR3, the full variable domain is DVKVTQSSRYLVKRTGEKVFLECVQDMDHENMFWYRQDPGLGLRLIYFSYDVKMKEKGDIPEGYSVSREKKERFSLILESASTNQTSMYLCASSLGLSYNEQFFGPGTRLTVL.

This rearrangement joins TRBV29-1 to TRBJ2-1, with D maybe TRBD1 (5 bases). The V end lost 0 bases, the J end lost 4 bases, and 7 bases lay between the germline ends. This CDR3 spans 13 amino acids. CDR1 is SQVTM, CDR2 ANQGSEA, per germline. As DNA, the CDR3 is TGCAGCGTTGAAGAGGACACTTACAATGAGCAGTTCTTC. Its protein product is CSVEEDTYNEQFF.

The gene calls are TRBV19 and TRBJ2-1, with D possibly TRBD1 on 6 matching bases. Germline V gene data show CDR1 as LNHDA and CDR2 as SQIVND (reference sequence). The CDR3 sequence is 13 residues long. V was trimmed by 5 bases and J by 2 bases, leaving 7 bases between them. The CDR3 DNA is TGTGCCAGTAGTCAGGGGCCCTACAATGAGCAGTTCTTC. This codes for CASSQGPYNEQFF.

For the CDR3, the DNA is TGTGCCAGCAGTTTAGGCAGATCCTACGAGCAGTACTTC. Amino acid sequence: CASSLGRSYEQYF. The chain employs TRBV28 and TRBJ2-7; D unclear. V lost 2 bases, J lost 1 base, and 6 bases lay in between. The CDR3 totals 13 residues. In germline, CDR1 is MDHEN, CDR2 SYDVKM.